Each of the 8 T cell receptor beta chains below was sequenced from the same sample in a study of blood T cell repertoires in COVID-19. The protocol was immunoSEQ multiplex PCR, while the TCRdb copy is restricted to in-frame clones and leaves out a portion. The table includes 70,000 to 85,000 clones, about 86% detected once. The material sequenced was peripheral blood. These receptors were obtained from a man aged 80 or over with active or convalescent COVID-19.

The J gene is TRBJ2-5, the V gene TRBV27; D possibly corresponds to TRBD2 (7 bases). The CDR3 is 13 amino acids. Germline assignment: CDR1 MNHEY and CDR2 SMNVEV (reference sequence). DNA of the CDR3: TGTGGGGGCGGCGGGGGCAGAGGGGAGACCCAGTACTTC. Protein sequence: CGGGGGRGETQYF.

Details on this clone: The junction departs from germline at one end; a sequencing error may be responsible. This chain links TRBV19 with TRBJ1-6, with TRBD1 identical over 9 bases. Per the germline V gene, CDR1 is LNHDA and CDR2 is SQIVND (reference sequence). The CDR3 is made up of 13 amino acids. CDR3 sequence reads: CASRIGDRDPLHF. The DNA of the CDR3 is TGTGCCAGTAGGATAGGGGACAGGGACCCCCTCCACTTT.

The rearrangement uses TRBV24-1 and TRBJ1-2; 10 nucleotides agree with TRBD1. The CDR3 spans 16 residues. V lost 5 bases to trimming and J lost 2 bases; unmatched junction nucleotides: 7. CDR1 is KGHDR and CDR2 is SFDVKD in the germline V gene. CDR3 sequence reads: CATSGVGTGENYGYTF. The DNA for the CDR3 is TGTGCCACCAGTGGGGTTGGGACAGGGGAAAACTATGGCTACACCTTC.

The count of this clone is one. V gene TRBV10-3 combines with J gene TRBJ2-7; the D gene is possibly TRBD1 (5 bases). The CDR3 is 15 amino acids. Trimming took off 6 bases at V and 4 bases at J, with 19 bases between the two ends. Looked up from germline, CDR1 is ENHRY and CDR2 is SYGVKD. CDR3 amino acids: CAISLDPDNQYEQYF. The CDR3 nucleotides read TGTGCCATCAGCCTCGACCCGGACAACCAGTACGAGCAGTACTTC.

The chain couples TRBV5-1 to TRBJ1-4, with 8 bases lining up with TRBD1. J lost 7 bases, V lost 4 bases, and 6 bases had no gene match. CDR3 length: 14 residues. In germline, CDR1 is SGHRS, CDR2 YFSETQ. In nucleotides, the CDR3 is TGCGCCAGCAGCGGGGACAGGCGTGGTGAAAAACTGTTTTTT. Residues: CASSGDRRGEKLFF.

The chain combines TRBV27 with TRBJ1-1; TRBD1 agrees at 11 bases. The junction had 13 bases not matched to a gene; V was cut back by 5 bases and J by 5 bases. Germline V gives CDR1 MNHEY, CDR2 SMNVEV (reference sequence). There are 17 residues in the CDR3. CDR3 DNA: TGTGCCAGCAGTCCACAGGGGACAGGGGGGATATATACTGAAGCTTTCTTT. It codes for CASSPQGTGGIYTEAFF.

The gene calls are TRBV18 and TRBJ1-2; 8 nucleotides line up with TRBD1. This CDR3 is 14 amino acids long. Germline V lookup: CDR1 KGHSH, CDR2 LQKENI. V lost 4 bases and J lost 1; bases outside the gene matches: 2. The CDR3 loop is CASSQQGDNYGYTF. CDR3 nucleotide sequence: TGTGCCAGCTCACAACAGGGGGATAACTATGGCTACACCTTC.

This clone was observed once. DNA of the CDR3: TGTGCCAGCTCACCCCCGGGAGGAGCCCAAGAGACCCAGTACTTC. As protein: CASSPPGGAQETQYF. The chain carries TRBV18 and TRBJ2-5; 7 nucleotides agree with TRBD2. In germline, CDR1 is KGHSH, CDR2 LQKENI. J lost 1 base, V lost 3 bases, and 5 bases had no gene match. CDR3 length: 15 amino acids. Full variable domain (missing parts from reference TRBV18 and TRBJ2-5): NAGVMQNPRHLVRRRGQEARLRCSPMKGHSHVYWYRQLPEEGLKFMVYLQKENIIDESGMPKERFSAEFPKEGPSILRIQQVVRGDSAAYFCASSPPGGAQETQYFGPGTRLLVL.